This T cell receptor (beta chain) was profiled in a study of post-analysis software for immune sequencing data. Regarding the study as a whole: Strong co-clustering by F measure linked samples that shared a preparation batch. Elevated frequency relative to controls characterized four or five TRBV segments in patients, TRBV5-6, TRBV5-1 and TRBV20-1 among them. For normalized Chao1 diversity, multiple sclerosis patients scored significantly lower than controls did.

Unique molecular identifiers had been added to the TCR beta cDNA libraries. Once about 0.95 to 10 million T cells were used, approximately 470,000 cDNA molecules resulted. TCRdb independently ran MiXCR on the PCR reads; one entry per CDR3 protein. The sample records fewer than 550,000 distinct CDR3 sequences, roughly 34% being singletons. On this clonotype: The antigen is undetermined.

Per the germline V gene, CDR1 is SGHTA and CDR2 is FQGNSA. The CDR3 runs 13 residues. V shed 3 bases and J shed 4 bases, with 8 bases lying between them. The V call is TRBV7-2, the J call TRBJ2-3; D is undetermined. The origin of this receptor is a girl aged 2 to 17 with multiple sclerosis. Sequenced material: blood. In nucleotides, the CDR3 is TGTGCCAGCAGCTTCTCCGACGCAGATACGCAGTATTTT. Amino acids: CASSFSDADTQYF.